This entry lists 12 T cell receptor beta chains sequenced from one sample in a study of blood T cell repertoires in COVID-19. Measured with immunoSEQ multiplex PCR; TCRdb has only the in-frame clones, and not every one. This sample has about 250,000 clones, with roughly 90% found just once. Sequencing was performed on PBMCs or T cells enriched from blood (not recorded which). The receptors originated from a woman under 40 with acute COVID-19.

V and J are TRBV7-9 and TRBJ2-1, with TRBD2 matching 10 bases. The V and J ends lost 2 bases and 5 bases, in that order; junction bases with no gene match: 6. Germline V gene lookup returns CDR1 SEHNR and CDR2 FQNEAQ (reference sequence). The CDR3 has 16 residues. CDR3 loop: CASSLLRTSGNNEQFF. The CDR3 DNA is TGTGCCAGCAGCTTACTTCGGACTAGCGGCAACAATGAGCAGTTCTTC.

This clone was observed once. The chain is built from TRBV20-1 and TRBJ2-3, with 8 bases fitting TRBD1. Germline CDR1 DFQATT, CDR2 SNEGSKA (reference sequence). The CDR3 contains 15 residues. After removal of 3 bases from V and 6 bases from J, the junction contained 11 bases not matched to a gene. As DNA, the CDR3 is TGCAGTGCTAGTGACCGACAGGGGTCATGGGATACGCAGTATTTT. Translating gives CSASDRQGSWDTQYF.

The rearrangement joins TRBV7-2 to TRBJ1-2; D is undetermined. V lost 4 bases and J lost 7, with 10 bases in between. CDR1 is SGHTA, CDR2 FQGNSA, per germline. The CDR3 has 12 residues. The CDR3 nucleotides read TGTGCCAGCAGCTCCGAAGTCGGTGGCTACACCTTC. Its translation: CASSSEVGGYTF.

This chain joins TRBV2 and TRBJ1-2; no clear D gene. The CDR3 totals 15 residues. Germline-derived CDR1 and CDR2 are SNHLY and FYNNEI. The V and J ends lost 3 bases and 0 bases respectively, with 11 bases between them. The CDR3 bases are TGTGCCAGCAGTGACACCTTAACAGCTAACTATGGCTACACCTTC. Translation gives CASSDTLTANYGYTF.

The genes are TRBV6-1 and TRBJ1-2; TRBD1 aligns across 8 bases. The length of the CDR3 is 15 residues. CDR1 is MNHNS, CDR2 SASEGT, per germline. Trimming at V came to 1 base and at J to 1 base, leaving 2 bases not matched to a gene. The CDR3 here is CASSEGGTGNYGYTF. The CDR3 nucleotides are TGTGCCAGCAGTGAAGGGGGGACAGGTAACTATGGCTACACCTTC.

This sequence joins TRBV28 and TRBJ1-3; D is undetermined. V was cut by 5 bases and J by 0 bases, with 14 bases left in between. The CDR3 spans 16 residues. Germline assignment: CDR1 MDHEN and CDR2 SYDVKM. CDR3 bases: TGTGCCAGCAGTAAGGCAGTGCGACTCTCTGGAAACACCATATATTTT. Amino acid sequence: CASSKAVRLSGNTIYF.

The chain links TRBV20-1 to TRBJ1-2; no clear D. The CDR3 sequence is 10 residues long. Trimming removed 5 bases at V and 8 bases at J, with 9 bases between. The germline CDR1 and CDR2 sequences are DFQATT and SNEGSKA (reference sequence). The CDR3 loop is CSAFMGGYTF. CDR3 nucleotide sequence: TGCAGTGCTTTTATGGGCGGCTACACCTTC.

The chain links TRBV6-5 to TRBJ2-7; 7 bases line up with TRBD2. In germline, CDR1 is MNHEY, CDR2 SVGAGI. J was trimmed by 3 bases and V by 0 bases; bases with no gene match: 8. There are 16 residues in the CDR3. CDR3 residues: CASSYSTAGPHYEQYF. The CDR3 bases are TGTGCCAGCAGTTACTCGACAGCGGGACCCCACTACGAGCAGTACTTC.

This clone has a single count. This chain links TRBV11-2 with TRBJ1-1; unclear D gene. The CDR3 runs to 15 residues. Germline V lookup: CDR1 SGHAT, CDR2 FQNNGV. V lost 3 bases and J 7 bases, leaving 18 bases between the germline ends. CDR3 amino acids: CASSFGVYGKGEAFF. In DNA, the CDR3 is TGTGCCAGCAGCTTCGGGGTTTACGGGAAGGGTGAAGCTTTCTTT.

This clone was counted between two and nine times. Other DNA variants within this sample encode the same CDR3. The chain is built from TRBV2 and TRBJ1-5; D may be TRBD1 (6 bases). CDR1 is SNHLY and CDR2 is FYNNEI in the germline V gene. V was shortened by 2 bases and J by 2 bases, with 7 bases between the two germline ends. The length of the CDR3 is 14 residues. Here the CDR3 DNA reads TGTGCCAGCAGTGAATCAGGGGGCAATCAGCCCCAGCATTTT. This translates into CASSESGGNQPQHF.

This clone appeared a single time. This rearrangement joins TRBV11-2 to TRBJ2-3; D is unresolved. The CDR3 sequence is 15 residues long. V shed 5 bases and J shed 2 bases, with 14 bases lying between them. Germline V gene data show CDR1 as SGHAT and CDR2 as FQNNGV. The CDR3 reads CASSDPRVHTDTQYF. The CDR3 nucleotides are TGTGCCAGCAGCGATCCCCGGGTGCACACAGATACGCAGTATTTT.

The V call is TRBV20-1, the J call TRBJ1-1; D is undetermined. Germline-derived CDR1 and CDR2 are DFQATT and SNEGSKA (reference sequence). V was trimmed by 7 bases and J by 1 base, leaving 7 bases between them. This CDR3 comprises 11 residues. The CDR3 nucleotides read TGCAGTGATCGGAGGAACACTGAAGCTTTCTTT. It yields the protein CSDRRNTEAFF.